The 16 T cell receptor beta chains given below trace back to one sample, sequenced in a study of cytomegalovirus exposure and HLA in healthy donors. The assay was immunoSEQ multiplex PCR, and TCRdb's table has in-frame clones only and misses some. The sample yields around 150,000 clones, about 89% seen once. Sequenced: PBMCs. Source of these receptors: a woman between 18 and 30 years old in good health and CMV-seropositive.

This clone was detected only once. This rearrangement joins TRBV9 to TRBJ2-2, with no clear D. CDR1 SGDLS and CDR2 YYNGEE come from the germline V gene. V shed 2 bases and J shed 0 bases, with 8 bases lying between them. CDR3 length: 15 amino acids. CDR3 in amino acids: CASSVTHANTGELFF. The CDR3 DNA sequence: TGTGCCAGCAGCGTGACACACGCGAACACCGGGGAGCTGTTTTTT.

The gene calls are TRBV11-2 and TRBJ1-3; 7 positions agree with TRBD1. Germline CDR1 SGHAT, CDR2 FQNNGV. The CDR3 has 16 residues. Losses at the gene ends were 5 bases for V and 2 bases for J; bases not matched to a gene: 9. The CDR3 is CASSTGTVVAGNTIYF. CDR3 nucleotides: TGTGCCAGCAGCACCGGGACAGTCGTTGCTGGAAACACCATATATTTT. Supplemented by reference TRBV11-2 and TRBJ1-3, the full variable domain reads EAGVAQSPRYKIIEKRQSVAFWCNPISGHATLYWYQQILGQGPKLLIQFQNNGVVDDSQLPKDRFSAERLKGVDSTLKIQPAKLEDSAVYLCASSTGTVVAGNTIYFGEGSWLTVV.

This clone showed up just a few times. The chain uses TRBV19 and TRBJ1-2; 7 bases map to TRBD1. This CDR3 is 17 amino acids long. After removal of 5 bases from V and 0 bases from J, the junction contained 12 bases not matched to a gene. From germline, CDR1 is LNHDA and CDR2 SQIVND (reference sequence). CDR3 residues: CASSPPPDRATNYGYTF. CDR3 DNA sequence: TGTGCCAGTAGTCCGCCCCCTGACAGGGCAACTAACTATGGCTACACCTTC.

The rearrangement uses TRBV7-2 and TRBJ1-1; D is possibly TRBD1 (6 bases). This CDR3 spans 15 amino acids. In germline, CDR1 is SGHTA, CDR2 FQGNSA. V gave up 3 bases and J gave up 1 base, with 12 bases separating them. For the CDR3, the DNA is TGTGCCAGCAGCTTTACGGACAGTTGGAACACTGAAGCTTTCTTT. Its protein is CASSFTDSWNTEAFF.

The chain's CDR3 is CASSFGVAGDTQYF. Here the CDR3 DNA reads TGTGCCAGCAGCTTCGGGGTTGCTGGGGATACGCAGTATTTT. The J gene is TRBJ2-3, the V gene TRBV7-9; maybe TRBD2 (5 bases). V was pared by 3 bases and J by 6 bases, with 13 bases between. The CDR3 loop spans 14 amino acids. The germline gives CDR1 SEHNR, CDR2 FQNEAQ (reference sequence).

The rearrangement links TRBV2 to TRBJ2-1, with 8 bases identical to TRBD2. This CDR3 comprises 14 residues. Germline CDR1 and CDR2: SNHLY and FYNNEI. The junction had 2 bases not matched to a gene; V was cut back by 3 bases and J by 4 bases. As DNA, the CDR3 is TGTGCCAGCAGTGAGGGACTAGATTACAATGAGCAGTTCTTC. This sequence encodes CASSEGLDYNEQFF. The complete variable domain, with remaining parts taken from reference TRBV2 and TRBJ2-1, reads EPEVTQTPSHQVTQMGQEVILRCVPISNHLYFYWYRQILGQKVEFLVSFYNNEISEKSEIFDDQFSVERPDGSNFTLKIRSTKLEDSAMYFCASSEGLDYNEQFFGPGTRLTVL.

This chain connects TRBV18 to TRBJ2-7, with TRBD2 matching 12 bases. The length of the CDR3 is 15 residues. In germline, CDR1 is KGHSH, CDR2 LQKENI. J was trimmed by 3 bases and V by 4 bases; bases with no gene match: 4. CDR3 protein: CASSLRTSGVYEQYF. The CDR3 nucleotides read TGTGCCAGCTCACTTCGGACTAGCGGGGTCTACGAGCAGTACTTC.

This chain links TRBV6-4 with TRBJ2-1; a weak D match, TRBD2 (6 bases). Trimming stripped 2 bases from V and 7 bases from J, with 12 bases between. The germline V gene encodes CDR1 MRHNA and CDR2 SNTAGT. This CDR3 region has 14 residues. The CDR3 spells CASSDRDSRNEQFF. The CDR3 DNA sequence: TGTGCCAGCAGTGACCGGGACTCAAGGAATGAGCAGTTCTTC.

The sample holds one count of this clone. The gene calls are TRBV7-2 and TRBJ2-7, with 8 bases identical to TRBD2. V trimming: 3 bases; J trimming: 1 base; junction bases outside the gene matches: 2. This CDR3 region has 14 residues. Per the germline V gene, CDR1 is SGHTA and CDR2 is FQGNSA. The CDR3 here is CASSLSGGSYEQYF. In DNA form, the CDR3 reads TGTGCCAGCAGCTTGAGCGGGGGATCCTACGAGCAGTACTTC.

The V call is TRBV25-1, the J call TRBJ2-7, with 10 positions matching TRBD2. There are 16 residues in the CDR3. CDR1 MGHDK and CDR2 SYGVNS come from the germline V gene. J lost 0 bases, V lost 3 bases, and 5 bases had no gene match. This chain's CDR3 is CASSDSWTSGSYEQYF. The DNA for the CDR3 is TGTGCCAGCAGTGACTCTTGGACTAGCGGCTCCTACGAGCAGTACTTC.

V is TRBV5-6 and J is TRBJ2-3, with no clear D. Germline V gene data show CDR1 as SGHDT and CDR2 as YYEEEE. Between the trimmed V and J ends, which lost 0 bases and 2 bases, there was a span of 4 bases. The CDR3 is 13 residues long. CDR3 in DNA: TGTGCCAGCAGCTTGGGGCCCACAGATACGCAGTATTTT. Protein product: CASSLGPTDTQYF.

V gene TRBV14 combines with J gene TRBJ2-7; D gene uncertain. Between the trimmed V and J ends, which lost 3 bases and 7 bases, there was a span of 16 bases. CDR3 length: 14 amino acids. Per germline, CDR1 SGHDN and CDR2 FVKESK. CDR3 loop: CASSHQFRSREQYF. Written as DNA, the CDR3 is TGTGCCAGCAGCCATCAATTCCGGTCTAGAGAGCAGTACTTC.

The V and J genes are TRBV6-6 and TRBJ2-7; perhaps TRBD2 as D (7 bases). The CDR3 runs 14 residues. The V end was cut by 5 bases, the J end by 4 bases, with 15 bases between. The germline V gene has CDR1 MNHNY and CDR2 SVGAGI (reference sequence). Here the CDR3 DNA reads TGTGCCAGCAGTAATGGGGGGGCAGGATACGAGCAGTACTTC. The encoded protein is CASSNGGAGYEQYF.

In the case of this clone: This CDR3 is also generated by other DNA sequences in the sample. The chain is built from TRBV27 and TRBJ2-7; possibly TRBD2 for D (5 bases). Deletions cut 0 bases from V and 5 bases from J, with 8 bases between. The CDR3 has 13 amino acids. Germline assignment: CDR1 MNHEY and CDR2 SMNVEV (reference sequence). For the CDR3, the DNA is TGTGCCAGCAGTTTATCGAGGGCTCACGAGCAGTACTTC. This translates into CASSLSRAHEQYF.

The chain is built from TRBV27 and TRBJ2-1; 13 bases are a match to TRBD2. V lost 4 bases to trimming and J lost 5 bases; unmatched junction nucleotides: 8. The CDR3 spans 17 residues. The V gene's germline CDR1 is MNHEY and CDR2 SMNVEV (reference sequence). The CDR3 nucleotides are TGTGCCAGCAGTTCCGGGACTAGCGGGAACCTAAACAATGAGCAGTTCTTC. Translated, it gives CASSSGTSGNLNNEQFF.

V and J are TRBV29-1 and TRBJ1-2; D is perhaps TRBD1 (5 bases). V was clipped by 6 bases and J by 8 bases, with 10 bases between them. This CDR3 comprises 10 residues. CDR1 is SQVTM and CDR2 is ANQGSEA in the germline V gene. Here the CDR3 DNA reads TGCAGCGTACAGGTGGCAGGCTACACCTTC. This translates into CSVQVAGYTF.